This T cell receptor (beta chain) was documented in a study of response to subunit inactivated influenza vaccine. Study observations and caveats: New T cells are recruited in small numbers by each seasonal influenza vaccination, according to the authors' suggestion.

This clonotype showed up just a few times. Its specificity is not known. This CDR3 is 15 amino acids long. J was trimmed by 4 bases and V by 4 bases; bases with no gene match: 3. TCRdb used MiXCR to reprocess the RT-PCR reads, holding one entry per CDR3 protein. Here the sample spans a few hundred thousand distinct CDR3 sequences, about 10% being singletons. The J gene is TRBJ2-6, the V gene TRBV12-3 or TRBV12-4, with 8 bases lining up with TRBD1. The receptor's source is a man in his fifties who received an inactivated influenza vaccine. The specimen comprised PBMCs from blood, sampled roughly 46 days after vaccination. The CDR3 spells CASSSSGGGANVLTF. In nucleotides, the CDR3 is TGTGCCAGCAGTTCCTCAGGGGGCGGGGCCAACGTCCTGACTTTC.